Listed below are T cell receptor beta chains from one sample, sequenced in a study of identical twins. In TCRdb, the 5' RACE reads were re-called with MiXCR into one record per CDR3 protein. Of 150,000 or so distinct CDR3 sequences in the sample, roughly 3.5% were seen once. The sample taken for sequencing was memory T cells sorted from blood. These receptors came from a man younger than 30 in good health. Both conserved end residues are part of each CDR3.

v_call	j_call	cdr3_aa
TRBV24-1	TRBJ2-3	CATGPRLTDTQYF
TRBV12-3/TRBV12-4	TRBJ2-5	CASRPSGGGYQETQYF
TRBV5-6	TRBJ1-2	CASSSPMGGERTNYGYTF
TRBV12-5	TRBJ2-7	CASGSRWTANNYEQYF
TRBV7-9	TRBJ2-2	CASAQDGTPTGELFF
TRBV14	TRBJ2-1	CASSPLGTSYNEQFF
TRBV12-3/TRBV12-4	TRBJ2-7	CASSFAGSSYEQYF
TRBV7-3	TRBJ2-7	CASSLKRGRQGSLSYEQYF
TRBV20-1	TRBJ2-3	CSARVPTGSTDTQYF
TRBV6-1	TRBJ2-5	CASSPRGPQETQYF
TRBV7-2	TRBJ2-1	CASSYPGQGESF
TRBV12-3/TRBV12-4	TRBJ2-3	CASSWAPSVRQYF
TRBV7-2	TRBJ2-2	CASSPGVHTGELFF
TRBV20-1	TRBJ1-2	CSASLTGGGKGYTF
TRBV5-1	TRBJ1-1	CASRRNTGQANTEAFF
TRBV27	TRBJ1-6	CASRGTVASPLHF
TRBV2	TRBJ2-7	CASSDYAYEQYF
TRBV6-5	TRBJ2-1	CASSYGWSGTYNEQFF
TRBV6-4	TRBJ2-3	CASSDGGGGTDTQYF
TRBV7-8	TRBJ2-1	CASSRKNEQFF
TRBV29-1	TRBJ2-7	CSVAQVSHEQYF
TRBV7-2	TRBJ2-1	CASSPQGRARFEQFF
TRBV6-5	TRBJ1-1	CATLQGEAFF
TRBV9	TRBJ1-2	CASSPTDNYGYTF
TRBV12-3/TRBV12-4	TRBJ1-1	CASTLGQGKTEAFF
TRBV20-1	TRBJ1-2	CSATGGGNYGYTF
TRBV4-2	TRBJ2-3	CASSNRASTDTQYF
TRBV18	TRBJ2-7	CASSPSGRNYEQYF
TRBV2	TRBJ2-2	CASSRWYRQTNTGELFF
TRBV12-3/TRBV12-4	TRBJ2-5	CASSLNYGIETQYF
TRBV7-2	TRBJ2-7	CASVRDAPYEQYF